What follows are 21 T cell receptor beta chains derived from one specimen sequenced in a study of T cell repertoires in cytomegalovirus infection. TCRdb processed the reads anew with MiXCR; each CDR3 protein has one entry. The sample includes more than 200,000 distinct CDR3 sequences, 9.1% of them seen just once. Source material: PBMCs. Source of these receptors: a human donor in good health (CMV status not recorded). Some clones in this sample may be carry-over from other donors' samples.

This clonotype was picked up many times. The chain uses TRBV7-8 and TRBJ1-1; D call uncertain. CDR3 length: 15 amino acids. The V end lost 5 bases, the J end lost 0 bases, and 13 bases lay between the germline ends. The germline V gene has CDR1 SGHVS and CDR2 FQNEAQ. The CDR3 here is CASSLRTVVNTEAFF. CDR3 bases: TGTGCCAGCAGCCTCCGGACGGTGGTGAACACTGAAGCTTTCTTT.

This clonotype was picked up many times. The chain uses TRBV12-3 or TRBV12-4 and TRBJ2-1; TRBD2 agrees at 7 bases. The CDR3 covers 14 residues. V was pared by 2 bases and J by 7 bases, with 5 bases of the junction left unmatched. Here the CDR3 reads CASSLRRESNEQFF. In DNA, the CDR3 is TGTGCCAGCAGTTTAAGGCGGGAGTCAAATGAGCAGTTCTTC.

This clonotype was seen ten or more times. The chain carries TRBV28 and TRBJ1-1; 7 bases are a match to TRBD1. This CDR3 is 14 amino acids long. J was trimmed by 7 bases and V by 6 bases; bases with no gene match: 11. In germline, CDR1 is MDHEN, CDR2 SYDVKM. As DNA, the CDR3 is TGTGCCAGCAGCTTGACAGGGTTCTACATTGAAGCTTTCTTT. It yields the protein CASSLTGFYIEAFF.

Many counts were recorded for this clonotype. The rearrangement joins TRBV20-1 to TRBJ1-5; 8 bases fit TRBD1. Germline loops: CDR1 DFQATT, CDR2 SNEGSKA (reference sequence). CDR3 length: 14 residues. The J segment lost 3 bases and the V segment lost 4 bases, leaving 5 bases of the junction unmatched. The DNA for the CDR3 is TGCAGTGCTAAGACAGGGGCCTTCAATCAGCCCCAGCATTTT. Amino acids: CSAKTGAFNQPQHF.

This rearrangement joins TRBV20-1 to TRBJ2-5; TRBD2 matches at 7 bases. The CDR3 is made up of 13 amino acids. Germline V gene lookup returns CDR1 DFQATT and CDR2 SNEGSKA (reference sequence). Germline trimming cut 3 bases from V and 2 bases from J; bases unmatched to any gene: 3. In nucleotides, the CDR3 is TGCAGTGCTAGGTCTAGCGGACAAGAGACCCAGTACTTC. Translating it yields CSARSSGQETQYF.

The sample holds many counts of this clonotype. This chain connects TRBV7-2 to TRBJ2-2, with a tentative D call TRBD2 (6 bases). Trimming cost V 5 bases and J 7 bases, with 11 bases left between them. The V gene's germline CDR1 is SGHTA and CDR2 FQGNSA. The CDR3 consists of 13 residues. DNA for the CDR3: TGTGCCAGCAGCCCTCAGGGAGGCGGGGAGCTGTTTTTT. This gives the protein CASSPQGGGELFF.

This clonotype was picked up many times. This chain links TRBV5-1 with TRBJ2-3; 9 positions match TRBD1. Looked up from germline, CDR1 is SGHRS and CDR2 is YFSETQ. The CDR3 is 15 amino acids. Trimming cost V 4 bases and J 2 bases; bases outside gene matches: 5. CDR3 nucleotides: TGCGCCAGCAGCCTCGGGACAGGGACCACAGATACGCAGTATTTT. Amino acids: CASSLGTGTTDTQYF.

The table lists this clonotype with many counts. The V gene is TRBV29-1, the J gene TRBJ1-2; 7 nucleotides agree with TRBD1. Germline trimming cut 7 bases from V and 8 bases from J; bases unmatched to any gene: 13. The germline V gene encodes CDR1 SQVTM and CDR2 ANQGSEA. The CDR3 runs to 13 residues. This chain's CDR3 is CSGLQGSASGYTF. The CDR3 DNA follows: TGCAGCGGACTACAGGGGAGCGCGAGCGGCTACACCTTC.

This clonotype was counted many times. This may stem from a read error, because a much larger clone lies one nucleotide away. The rearrangement uses TRBV7-2 and TRBJ2-7; D unclear. The CDR3 loop spans 13 amino acids. Germline-derived CDR1 and CDR2 are SGHTA and FQGNSA. The ends were cut back, 1 base at V and 2 bases at J, with 6 bases in the middle. The CDR3 DNA sequence: TGTGCCAGCAGCTTAGTCCAGACCTACGAGCAGTACTTC. Translated, it gives CASSLVQTYEQYF.

The sample holds many counts of this clonotype. The J gene is TRBJ2-1, the V gene TRBV20-1; TRBD2 aligns across 7 bases. Germline lookup yields CDR1 DFQATT and CDR2 SNEGSKA (reference sequence). The CDR3 has 15 residues. J gave up 0 bases and V 6 bases, and 8 bases lay outside the gene matches. The CDR3 spells CSARPSGASYNEQFF. CDR3 DNA sequence: TGCAGTGCGAGACCTAGCGGAGCCTCCTACAATGAGCAGTTCTTC.

This clonotype appeared a few times. The rearrangement links TRBV20-1 to TRBJ1-5; D is unclear. From germline, CDR1 is DFQATT and CDR2 SNEGSKA (reference sequence). The germline V and J ends were trimmed by 3 bases and 2 bases, with 14 bases remaining between them. This CDR3 is built from 15 residues. CDR3 in amino acids: CSASLGRMGNQPQHF. CDR3 coding DNA: TGCAGTGCTAGTTTGGGGAGAATGGGCAATCAGCCCCAGCATTTT.

The chain recombines TRBV27 with TRBJ1-2; 7 bases are a match to TRBD1. V was pared by 2 bases and J by 1 base, with 7 bases of the junction left unmatched. This CDR3 is 16 amino acids long. Germline values: CDR1 MNHEY, CDR2 SMNVEV (reference sequence). As DNA, the CDR3 is TGTGCCAGCAGTTTAGCGTGGGACAGCCTTAACTATGGCTACACCTTC. Its protein product is CASSLAWDSLNYGYTF.

This clonotype was recorded many times. The chain recombines TRBV6-2 or TRBV6-3 with TRBJ1-5; D gene ambiguous. The CDR3 spans 15 residues. Germline-derived CDR1 and CDR2 are MNHEY and SVGEGT. Trimming removed 3 bases from V and 0 bases from J, with 9 bases in between. The CDR3 DNA reads as TGTGCCAGCAGTTATGAGCCAAATAGCAATCAGCCCCAGCATTTT. Its protein is CASSYEPNSNQPQHF.

This clonotype was seen ten or more times. The V call is TRBV7-2, the J call TRBJ1-2; D possibly corresponds to TRBD1 (6 bases). Trimming took 0 bases from V and 4 from J, leaving 12 bases between them. The CDR3 is 15 residues long. CDR1 is SGHTA and CDR2 is FQGNSA in the germline V gene. The CDR3 is CASSLAGATAYGYTF. CDR3 nucleotide sequence: TGTGCCAGCAGCTTAGCGGGGGCCACAGCCTATGGCTACACCTTC.

This clonotype has a handful of counts. The chain is built from TRBV12-3 or TRBV12-4 and TRBJ2-5, with TRBD1 matching 8 bases. The CDR3 spans 16 residues. Losses at the gene ends were 4 bases for V and 4 bases for J; bases not matched to a gene: 11. In DNA form, the CDR3 reads TGTGCCAGCAGTTCAACCGCCTCCAGGGGGCGAGAGACCCAGTACTTC. Its translation: CASSSTASRGRETQYF.

This clonotype has just a few counts. This chain uses TRBV20-1 with TRBJ2-7; TRBD2 matches 8 bases. The CDR3 runs 15 residues. J lost 6 bases, V lost 1 base, and 11 bases had no gene match. From germline, CDR1 is DFQATT and CDR2 SNEGSKA (reference sequence). CDR3 coding DNA: TGCAGTGCTAGAGTGCTAGCGGGTGGTTTTGGCGAGCAGTACTTC. It is translated as CSARVLAGGFGEQYF.

This chain uses TRBV30 with TRBJ1-2; 11 bases are a match to TRBD1. The CDR3 totals 17 residues. The germline V gene encodes CDR1 GTSNPN and CDR2 SVGIG (reference sequence). The trim removed 5 bases at V and 0 bases at J, leaving 11 bases unmatched. CDR3 protein: CAWSPRDRGFTNYGYTF. The CDR3 nucleotides read TGTGCCTGGTCCCCCCGGGACAGGGGGTTCACTAACTATGGCTACACCTTC.

This clonotype was detected a few times. The chain links TRBV4-1 to TRBJ1-6; D remains unclear. The V end was cut by 0 bases, the J end by 10 bases, with 13 bases between. Germline CDR1 is MGHRA and CDR2 is YSYEKL. This CDR3 is 15 amino acids long. The DNA of the CDR3 is TGCGCCAGCAGCCAAGACGGCAAAGGGAGATCACCCCTCCACTTT. Amino acid sequence: CASSQDGKGRSPLHF.

This clonotype appeared a few times. The chain employs TRBV12-3 or TRBV12-4 and TRBJ1-1; D not resolved. There are 12 residues in the CDR3. Trimming took off 3 bases at V and 8 bases at J, with 10 bases between the two ends. The CDR3, as DNA: TGTGCCAGCAGTTTGGTAGGGCAGGAAGCTTTCTTT. It specifies CASSLVGQEAFF.

This clonotype was counted at least ten times. The chain has TRBV7-2 and TRBJ2-3, with D possibly being TRBD1 or TRBD2 (6 bases each). CDR1 SGHTA and CDR2 FQGNSA come from the germline V gene. Trimming took off 1 base at V and 4 bases at J, with 18 bases between the two ends. The CDR3 runs to 17 residues. The CDR3 nucleotides are TGTGCCAGCAGCTTAGTCTCCGGGGGCGGTGAAGCAGATACGCAGTATTTT. Amino acids: CASSLVSGGGEADTQYF.

There are many counts of this clonotype. The rearrangement uses TRBV7-2 and TRBJ1-5; D is unclear. The CDR3 runs 13 residues. From germline, CDR1 is SGHTA and CDR2 FQGNSA. Deletions cut 1 base from V and 3 bases from J, with 4 bases between. The DNA for the CDR3 is TGTGCCAGCAGCTTAGACTTCAATCAGCCCCAGCATTTT. It translates to CASSLDFNQPQHF.